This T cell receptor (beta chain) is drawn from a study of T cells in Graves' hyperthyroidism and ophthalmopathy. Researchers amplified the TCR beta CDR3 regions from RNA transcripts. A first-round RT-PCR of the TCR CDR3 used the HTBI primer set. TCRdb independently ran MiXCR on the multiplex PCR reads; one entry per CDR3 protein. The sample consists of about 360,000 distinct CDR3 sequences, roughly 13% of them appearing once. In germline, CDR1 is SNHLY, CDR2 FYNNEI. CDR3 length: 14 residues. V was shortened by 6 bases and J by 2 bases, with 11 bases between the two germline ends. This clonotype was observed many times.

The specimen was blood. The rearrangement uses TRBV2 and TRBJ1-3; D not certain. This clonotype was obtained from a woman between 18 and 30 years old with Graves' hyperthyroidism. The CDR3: CASSKLTTGNTIYF. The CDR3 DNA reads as TGTGCCAGCAGCAAACTAACGACTGGAAACACCATATATTTT. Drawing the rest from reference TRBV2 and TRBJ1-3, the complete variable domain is EPEVTQTPSHQVTQMGQEVILRCVPISNHLYFYWYRQILGQKVEFLVSFYNNEISEKSEIFDDQFSVERPDGSNFTLKIRSTKLEDSAMYFCASSKLTTGNTIYFGEGSWLTVV.